This T cell receptor (beta chain) was recovered during a study of naive and memory T cell subsets. This clonotype was seen repeatedly, ten times or more. Germline CDR1 reads SGDLS; CDR2 reads YYNGEE. The CDR3 totals 12 residues. The V and J ends lost 7 bases and 5 bases respectively, with 12 bases between them. An equimolar mix of two oligonucleotides served as the beta constant-region primer for TRBC1 and TRBC2. The ligated cDNA underwent four PCR rounds using SP2 and nested alpha and beta constant-region primers. TCRdb independently ran MiXCR on the UMI-ligation and nested PCR reads; one entry per CDR3 protein. Seen here are about 120,000 distinct CDR3 sequences, 35% to 45% observed once, and the top ten hold 0.9%.

The chain carries TRBV9 and TRBJ2-5, with D possibly being TRBD2 (6 bases). The sequence was obtained from a human donor in good health. Sequencing used central memory CD4+ T cells from blood. CDR3 nucleotides: TGTGCCAGCTCCCGTGGGGGGGAGACCCAGTACTTC. As protein: CASSRGGETQYF.